Below are 4 T cell receptor beta chains sequenced from a single sample in a study of OX40 agonist ivuxolimab in advanced cancers. TCRdb's table, derived via immunoSEQ multiplex PCR, lists solely in-frame clones and lacks some. The repertoire holds some 44,000 clones, with around 87% as singletons. The sample here was CD4+ or CD8+ T cells sorted from blood, taken in a trial of the OX40 agonist ivuxolimab. The receptor source for this set is an adult with an advanced solid tumor such as melanoma, head and neck, liver or kidney cancer.

The chain joins TRBV6-1 to TRBJ2-5, with D possibly TRBD2 on 6 matching bases. TRBJ2-7 matches the DNA end more closely, so the J call is doubtful. Germline CDR1 reads MNHNS; CDR2 reads SASEGT. The CDR3 extends over 13 amino acids. CDR3 protein: CASSEYSEGEQYF. DNA of the CDR3: TGTGCCAGCAGTGAATATTCGGAGGGCGAGCAGTACTTC.

The V call is TRBV19, the J call TRBJ2-7, with no clear D. The V gene lost 4 bases and the J gene lost 5 bases, with 21 bases spanning the gap. Looked up from germline, CDR1 is LNHDA and CDR2 is SQIVND (reference sequence). This CDR3 comprises 16 residues. CDR3: CASSTPLAAGAHEQYF. CDR3 nucleotide sequence: TGTGCCAGTAGTACCCCCCTGGCCGCCGGCGCCCACGAGCAGTACTTC.

This chain connects TRBV19 to TRBJ1-2; possibly TRBD1 for D (5 bases). V lost 8 bases and J lost 3, with 25 bases in between. Germline values: CDR1 LNHDA, CDR2 SQIVND (reference sequence). The CDR3 length is 17 residues. In nucleotides, the CDR3 is TGTGCCAGTCAGGGTATAGACAGCAATTCTAGGGACTATGGCTACACCTTC. Translating it yields CASQGIDSNSRDYGYTF. Full variable domain (missing parts from reference TRBV19 and TRBJ1-2): DGGITQSPKYLFRKEGQNVTLSCEQNLNHDAMYWYRQDPGQGLRLIYYSQIVNDFQKGDIAEGYSVSREKKESFPLTVTSAQKNPTAFYLCASQGIDSNSRDYGYTFGSGTRLTVV.

The rearrangement links TRBV7-9 to TRBJ2-3, with D tentatively TRBD2 (6 bases). Germline V gives CDR1 SEHNR, CDR2 FQNEAQ (reference sequence). V lost 2 bases to trimming and J lost 6 bases, with 9 bases between them. The length of the CDR3 is 13 residues. In DNA, the CDR3 is TGTGCCAGCAGCTTACGGGGGAGGGATACGCAGTATTTT. Its translation: CASSLRGRDTQYF.